The clone carrying this TCR beta chain was seen many times. Its antigen is unidentified. The V gene's germline CDR1 is SGHNT and CDR2 YENEEA. This CDR3 comprises 18 residues. V lost 1 base, J lost 2 bases, and 21 bases lay in between. The data originate from a study of breast tumors, draining lymph nodes, adjacent tissues. Study-level results: Luminal-like breast cancer showed significantly greater tumor-nontumor repertoire similarity than basal-like breast cancer did. Tumor T cell lymph node origin was a supported hypothesis, not proven.

From the multiplex PCR reads, TCRdb called clonotypes with MiXCR, one entry per CDR3 protein. The data show some 25,000 distinct CDR3 sequences, around 23% seen once. V usage is TRBV11-3 and J usage is TRBJ2-7, with a weak D call TRBD1 (5 bases). The sequence was collected from a female donor with breast cancer. Some clones in this sample may be carry-over from other donors' samples. Material for sequencing was breast tumor tissue. The DNA for the CDR3 is TGTGCCAGCAGCTTAGGTAAAGGGGCTACCGGAGATACCTACGAGCAGTACTTC. It translates to CASSLGKGATGDTYEQYF.